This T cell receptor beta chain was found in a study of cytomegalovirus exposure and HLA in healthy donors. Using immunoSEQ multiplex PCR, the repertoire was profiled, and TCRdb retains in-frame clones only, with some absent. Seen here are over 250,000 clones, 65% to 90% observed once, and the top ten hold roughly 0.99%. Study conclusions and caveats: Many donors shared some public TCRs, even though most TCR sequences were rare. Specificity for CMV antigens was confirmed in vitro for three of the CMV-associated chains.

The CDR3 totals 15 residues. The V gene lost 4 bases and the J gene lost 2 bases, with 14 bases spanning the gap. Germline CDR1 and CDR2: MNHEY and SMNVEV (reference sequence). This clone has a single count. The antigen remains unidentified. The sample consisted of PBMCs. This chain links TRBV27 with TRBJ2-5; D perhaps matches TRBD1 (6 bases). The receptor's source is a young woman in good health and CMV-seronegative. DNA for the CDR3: TGTGCCAGCAGTTCAGCCGGGACACCGCAAGAGACCCAGTACTTC. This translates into CASSSAGTPQETQYF.